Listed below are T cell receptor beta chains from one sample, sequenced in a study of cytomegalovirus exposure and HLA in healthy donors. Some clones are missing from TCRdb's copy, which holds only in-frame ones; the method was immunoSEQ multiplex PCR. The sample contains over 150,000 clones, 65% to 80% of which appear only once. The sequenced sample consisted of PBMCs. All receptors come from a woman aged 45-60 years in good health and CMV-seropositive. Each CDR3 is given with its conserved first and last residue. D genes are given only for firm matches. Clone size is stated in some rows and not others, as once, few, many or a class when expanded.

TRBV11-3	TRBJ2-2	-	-	CASSSTRGTGELFF	TGTGCCAGCAGCTCCACCAGGGGAACCGGGGAGCTGTTTTTT
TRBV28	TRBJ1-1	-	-	CASSFLGGAEAFF	TGCGCCAGCAGTTTCCTTGGGGGGGCTGAAGCTTTCTTT
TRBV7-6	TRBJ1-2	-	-	CASSLAPHSDSNYGYTF	TGTGCCAGCAGCTTAGCGCCTCATTCGGACAGTAACTATGGCTACACCTTC
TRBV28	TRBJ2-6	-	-	CASSLLAGTGANVLTF	TGTGCCAGCAGTTTATTGGCAGGGACTGGGGCCAACGTCCTGACTTTC
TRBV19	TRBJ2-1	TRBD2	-	CASSIGGRGMDEQFF	TGTGCCAGTAGTATTGGTGGGAGGGGCATGGATGAGCAGTTCTTC
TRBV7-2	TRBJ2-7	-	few	CASRNEAYEQYF	TGTGCCAGCAGAAACGAGGCCTACGAGCAGTACTTC
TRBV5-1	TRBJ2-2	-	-	CASSPRAGELFF	TGCGCCAGCAGCCCGCGGGCCGGGGAGCTGTTTTTT
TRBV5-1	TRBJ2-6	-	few	CASSLDSSGANVLTF	TGCGCCAGCAGCTTGGACAGCTCTGGGGCCAACGTCCTGACTTTC
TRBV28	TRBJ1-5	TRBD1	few	CASSYRGGFKGPQHF	TGTGCCAGCAGTTACAGGGGTGGCTTCAAGGGACCCCAGCATTTT
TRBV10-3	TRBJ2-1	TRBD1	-	CAAGGDRGVDNEQFF	TGTGCCGCTGGGGGGGACAGGGGGGTGGACAATGAGCAGTTCTTC
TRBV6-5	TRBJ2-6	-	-	CASRPHDSGANVLTF	TGTGCCAGCAGACCACATGACTCTGGGGCCAACGTCCTGACTTTC
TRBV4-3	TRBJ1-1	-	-	CASSQNRRQSEAFF	TGCGCCAGCAGCCAGAACAGGCGACAGTCTGAAGCTTTCTTT
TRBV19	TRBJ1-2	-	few	CASSPRETAYGYTF	TGTGCCAGTAGTCCCAGAGAGACAGCTTATGGCTACACCTTC
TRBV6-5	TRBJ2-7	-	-	CASSYPGRANEQYF	TGTGCCAGCAGTTATCCCGGCAGGGCCAACGAGCAGTACTTC
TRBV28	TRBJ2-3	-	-	CASTQPGLGGDDTQYF	TGTGCCAGCACCCAACCGGGTCTAGGGGGTGACGATACGCAGTATTTT
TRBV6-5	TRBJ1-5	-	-	CASSSRGENQPQHF	TGTGCCAGCAGTTCACGGGGGGAAAATCAGCCCCAGCATTTT
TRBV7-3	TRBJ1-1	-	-	CASSQGTFTEAFF	TGTGCCAGCTCTCAGGGGACATTCACTGAAGCTTTCTTT
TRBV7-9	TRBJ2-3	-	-	CASSLGTSTDTQYF	TGTGCCAGCAGCTTAGGGACTAGCACAGATACGCAGTATTTT
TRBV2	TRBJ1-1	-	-	CASRLQAMNTEAFF	TGTGCCAGCAGGTTACAGGCGATGAACACTGAAGCTTTCTTT
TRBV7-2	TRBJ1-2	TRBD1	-	CASSLVEQGRTGYTF	TGTGCCAGCAGCTTAGTCGAACAGGGGCGCACTGGCTACACCTTC
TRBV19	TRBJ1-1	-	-	CASRKGHRNTEAFF	TGTGCCAGTAGGAAGGGACACCGGAACACTGAAGCTTTCTTT
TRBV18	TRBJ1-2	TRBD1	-	CASSPTDRAEYGYTF	TGTGCCAGCTCACCTACGGACAGGGCGGAGTATGGCTACACCTTC
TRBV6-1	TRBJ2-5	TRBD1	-	CASSGTGGFGTQYF	TGTGCCAGCAGTGGGACAGGGGGATTTGGGACCCAGTACTTC
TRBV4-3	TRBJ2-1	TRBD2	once	CASSQVLGASRASGLHNEQFF	TGCGCCAGCAGCCAAGTTCTTGGGGCAAGCCGGGCTAGCGGGCTCCACAATGAGCAGTTCTTC
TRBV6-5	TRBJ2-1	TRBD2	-	CASSYVLAGGNNEQFF	TGTGCCAGCAGTTACGTACTAGCGGGAGGGAACAATGAGCAGTTCTTC
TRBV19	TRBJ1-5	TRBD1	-	CASSLTGPYSNQPQHF	TGTGCCAGTAGTCTGACAGGGCCGTATAGCAATCAGCCCCAGCATTTT
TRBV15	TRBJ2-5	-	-	CATSRDRPGDLETQYF	TGTGCCACCAGCAGAGATCGGCCGGGAGATCTAGAGACCCAGTACTTC
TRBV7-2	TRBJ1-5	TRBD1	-	CASSVQGFNQPQHF	TGTGCCAGCAGCGTACAGGGGTTCAATCAGCCCCAGCATTTT